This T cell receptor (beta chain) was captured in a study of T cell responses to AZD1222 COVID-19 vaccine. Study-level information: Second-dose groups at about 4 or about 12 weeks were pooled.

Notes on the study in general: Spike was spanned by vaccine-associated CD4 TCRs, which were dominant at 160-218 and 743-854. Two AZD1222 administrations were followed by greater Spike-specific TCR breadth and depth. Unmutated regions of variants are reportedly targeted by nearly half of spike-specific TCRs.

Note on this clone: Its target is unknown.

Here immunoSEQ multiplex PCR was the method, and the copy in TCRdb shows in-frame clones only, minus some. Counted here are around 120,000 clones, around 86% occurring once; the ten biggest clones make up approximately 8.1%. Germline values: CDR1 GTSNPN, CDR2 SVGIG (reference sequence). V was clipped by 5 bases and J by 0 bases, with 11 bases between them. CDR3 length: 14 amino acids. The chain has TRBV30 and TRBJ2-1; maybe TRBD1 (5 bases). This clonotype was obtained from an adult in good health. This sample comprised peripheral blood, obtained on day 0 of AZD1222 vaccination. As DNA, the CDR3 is TGTGCCTGGGAGGACACTCCCTCCTACAATGAGCAGTTCTTC. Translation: CAWEDTPSYNEQFF.